The present T cell receptor (beta chain) was sequenced within a study of patients and donors after allogeneic stem cell transplantation. TCRdb passed the RT-PCR reads through MiXCR, listing each CDR3 protein once. The sample lists about 230,000 distinct CDR3 sequences; approximately 14% were seen once. From germline, CDR1 is LGHNA and CDR2 YNFKEQ. Trimming left V 2 bases short and J 5 bases short, with 18 bases between. The CDR3 is 16 residues long. The sequence came from a human donor who was either an allogeneic HSCT recipient or a stem cell or donor lymphocyte infusion donor (not recorded which). It is not recorded whose cells these are; they may come from a transplant donor. V and J are TRBV4-2 and TRBJ1-1; D is ambiguous. Specimen: blood, either unsorted or a sorted T cell fraction (not recorded which). CDR3 nucleotides: TGTGCCAGCAGCCAATGGTACGAGGGATCGAATACTGAAGCTTTCTTT. Its translation is CASSQWYEGSNTEAFF.